This is a list of T cell receptor beta chains from one sample in a study of blood T cell repertoires in COVID-19. Data came from immunoSEQ multiplex PCR; TCRdb stores just in-frame clones and leaves some out. The sample lists about 80,000 clones, roughly 82% occurring once. The material sequenced was peripheral blood. The receptor set was obtained from a human donor in a cohort sampled during active COVID-19. Each CDR3 is given with its conserved first and last residue. The D gene is left open where the match is weak. Clone sizes are given selectively: once, few, many, or a class where the clone is expanded.

TRBJ2-1 NA 15 TRBV27 NA TGTGCCAGCAGATCCCCGGGGCGGGGTACGAATGAGCAGTTCTTC CASRSPGRGTNEQFF
TRBJ1-1 NA 13 TRBV2 NA TGTGCCAGCACCCAGGGCGAGAACACTGAAGCTTTCTTT CASTQGENTEAFF
TRBJ1-6 NA 14 TRBV6-5 TRBD1 TGTGCCAGCAGTTCCCGGGACAGGTCGTCGTCCCTCCACTTT CASSSRDRSSSLHF
TRBJ1-6 NA 16 TRBV4-2 NA TGTGCCAGCAGCCAAGCGTTAGACACCAGAAATTCACCCCTCCACTTT CASSQALDTRNSPLHF
TRBJ2-1 NA 14 TRBV21-1 NA TGTGCCAGCAACCGGGACAGCGTTTCCGTCGGGCAGTTCTTC CASNRDSVSVGQFF
TRBJ2-1 NA 14 TRBV2 NA TGTGCCACAGCCGGGACAACGACCCACAATGAGCAGTTCTTC CATAGTTTHNEQFF
TRBJ1-3 few 16 TRBV7-9 NA TGTGCCAGCAGACAGGGCACATTAAGCTCTGGAAACACCATATATTTT CASRQGTLSSGNTIYF
TRBJ2-2 NA 14 TRBV14 NA TGTGCCAGCAGCCAAGATTCGCGGCTCGGCTATTTGTTTTTT CASSQDSRLGYLFF
TRBJ2-7 once 16 TRBV12-5 NA TGTGCTAGTGGTTTCCACCTTCAGGGGTTGGTGGACGAGCAGTACTTC CASGFHLQGLVDEQYF
TRBJ2-2 once 17 TRBV19 TRBD1 TGTGCCAGTAGTACTACCCCGGGACAGGCATACACCGGGGAGCTGTTTTTT CASSTTPGQAYTGELFF
TRBJ2-1 NA 15 TRBV7-9 TRBD2 TGTGCCAGCAGCCACGAGGGAGGCGGGGGCAATGAGCAGTTCTTC CASSHEGGGGNEQFF
TRBJ2-3 NA 15 TRBV6-5 NA TGTGCCAGCAGGCGACAGGGAGGCTTCGCAGATACGCAGTATTTT CASRRQGGFADTQYF
TRBJ2-5 NA 16 TRBV2 TRBD2 TGTGCCAGCAGACTCAGACTAGCGGGGGACCAAGAGACCCAGTACTTC CASRLRLAGDQETQYF
TRBJ2-2 NA 14 TRBV5-1 TRBD1 TGCGCCAGCAGCCCCGGGACAGAAACCGGGGAGCTGTTTTTT CASSPGTETGELFF
TRBJ1-5 NA 15 TRBV19 NA TGTGCCAGTAGTAATCGTGCGTCGGGTAGTGGGCCCCAGCATTTT CASSNRASGSGPQHF
TRBJ1-6 NA 16 TRBV27 TRBD1 TGTGCCAGCAGATTTCACCGAGACAGGGAAAATTCACCCCTCCACTTT CASRFHRDRENSPLHF
TRBJ2-7 NA 15 TRBV3-1/TRBV3-2 TRBD1 TGTGCCAGCAGCCGGGGACAGGGGGTCGCCTACGAGCAGTACTTC CASSRGQGVAYEQYF
TRBJ1-4 NA 16 TRBV5-1 TRBD1 TGCGCCAGCAGCTCTCAGGGGGCAGCAACTAATGAAAAACTGTTTTTT CASSSQGAATNEKLFF
TRBJ1-5 NA 13 TRBV15 NA TGTGCCACCAGCAGGAGGGGGAATGAGCCCCAGCATTTT CATSRRGNEPQHF
TRBJ2-7 once 12 TRBV7-2 NA TGTGCCAGCAGCTTAATCGTGTACGAGCAGTACTTC CASSLIVYEQYF
TRBJ1-5 NA 15 TRBV3-1/TRBV3-2 TRBD1 TGTGCCAGCAGCCAAGAGGGGACAGGGTATCAGCCCCAGCATTTT CASSQEGTGYQPQHF
TRBJ2-7 NA 15 TRBV7-6 TRBD2 TGTGCCAGCAGCTATCGTCCTAGCGGGATCTACGAGCAGTACTTC CASSYRPSGIYEQYF
TRBJ2-7 NA 13 TRBV29-1 NA TGCAGCGTTGAAGGCCAGGGGCTCCTGGAGCAGTACTTC CSVEGQGLLEQYF
TRBJ2-3 NA 17 TRBV27 NA TGTGCCAGCAGTAACCGACGGGTGGGTGGAGGAACAGATACGCAGTATTTT CASSNRRVGGGTDTQYF
TRBJ1-3 NA 18 TRBV18 NA TGTGCCAGCTCACCACTCGCCCGGACAGAATTCTCTGGAAACACCATATATTTT CASSPLARTEFSGNTIYF
TRBJ1-2 NA 15 TRBV28 TRBD1 TGTGCCAGCAGTTCCTATGACAGGGGAATTAGTGGCTACACCTTC CASSSYDRGISGYTF
TRBJ2-7 NA 14 TRBV28 NA TGTGCCAGCAGTTCCAATCCAACAGGCTACGAGCAGTACTTC CASSSNPTGYEQYF
TRBJ2-3 NA 18 TRBV30 TRBD1 TGTGCCTGGAGCGCCGGGACAGGGGGCGAGGGCTGGACAGATACGCAGTATTTT CAWSAGTGGEGWTDTQYF
TRBJ2-3 NA 13 TRBV6-5 NA TGTGCCAGCAAAACCCAGGGTCCAGATACGCAGTATTTT CASKTQGPDTQYF
TRBJ2-3 NA 14 TRBV7-9 TRBD1 TGTGCCAGCAGCTCGGGGACAGGTACATATACGCAGTATTTT CASSSGTGTYTQYF
TRBJ1-1 few 14 TRBV10-2 TRBD1 TGCGCCAGCAATCTACAGGGGCCGAGGACTGAAGCTTTCTTT CASNLQGPRTEAFF
TRBJ1-6 NA 18 TRBV18 NA TGTGCCAGCTCACCACGGGGACTCAGTGGGGCTTATAATTCACCCCTCCACTTT CASSPRGLSGAYNSPLHF
TRBJ1-3 NA 14 TRBV28 NA TGTGCCAGCAGTTCTCCCGGGACTAGGGGGACCATATATTTT CASSSPGTRGTIYF
TRBJ1-6 NA 15 TRBV5-1 TRBD1 TGCGCCAGCACCGTAACTACAGGGGGGAGTTCACCCCTCCACTTT CASTVTTGGSSPLHF
TRBJ2-3 NA 20 TRBV28 TRBD2 TGTGCCAGCAGCCCTCCTCCAGGGAGCGGGGGGGGGTACTTCACAGATACGCAGTATTTT CASSPPPGSGGGYFTDTQYF
TRBJ1-1 NA 12 TRBV6-5 NA TGTGCCAGCAGTTACGGGAGGTCTGAAGCTTTCTTT CASSYGRSEAFF
TRBJ2-2 NA 14 TRBV28 TRBD2 TGTGCCAGCAGTCGGGGGGGGAACACCGGGGAGCTGTTTTTT CASSRGGNTGELFF
TRBJ1-4 NA 15 TRBV19 NA TGTGCCAGTAGTGTCGCCCGGGGGGGGAATGAAAAACTGTTTTTT CASSVARGGNEKLFF
TRBJ2-7 NA 15 TRBV2 TRBD1 TGTGCCAGCAGTGGACAGGGCTCCATTACCTACGAGCAGTACTTC CASSGQGSITYEQYF
TRBJ2-3 NA 13 TRBV6-6 NA TGTGCCAGCAGCACGTATGATGACAATACGCAGTATTTT CASSTYDDNTQYF
TRBJ2-7 once 14 TRBV19 TRBD1 TGTGCCACTTCCCCCACCAGGGGGCTTTACGAGCAGTACTTC CATSPTRGLYEQYF
TRBJ1-5 NA 15 TRBV28 TRBD1 TGTGCCAGCACCCCAGGGGACAGGAGCAATCAGCCCCAGCATTTT CASTPGDRSNQPQHF
TRBJ1-2 NA 12 TRBV5-5 TRBD1 TGTGCCAGCAGTCCAGGGGGCTATGGCTACACCTTC CASSPGGYGYTF
TRBJ2-1 NA 9 TRBV21-1 NA TGTGCCAGCCCCGCGGGGGAGTTCTTC CASPAGEFF
TRBJ1-3 NA 15 TRBV10-3 TRBD1 TGTGCCATCAGTGAGTGGAACAGGGGTGGAAACACCATATATTTT CAISEWNRGGNTIYF
TRBJ1-2 NA 14 TRBV2 NA TGTGCCAGCAGTGCGGCGCAGGCCACCTATGGCTACACCTTC CASSAAQATYGYTF
TRBJ2-5 NA 14 TRBV5-4 TRBD1 TGTGCCAGCAGCCACTACAGGGGCCGAGAGACCCAGTACTTC CASSHYRGRETQYF
TRBJ1-2 once 14 TRBV6-6 NA TGTGCCAGCAGTTACCAGGGGAACAGCTATGGCTACACCTTC CASSYQGNSYGYTF
TRBJ1-1 once 15 TRBV7-9 NA TGTGCCAGCAGCTTAGTATCCGGGGTGAACACTGAAGCTTTCTTT CASSLVSGVNTEAFF
TRBJ1-1 NA 16 TRBV19 NA TGTGCCAGTAGTAGCCTCGCGGGGGGTCAGGACACTGAAGCTTTCTTT CASSSLAGGQDTEAFF
TRBJ1-2 NA 15 TRBV24-1 TRBD1 TGTGCCACCAGTGTAGGGACAGGGGAATCCTATGGCTACACCTTC CATSVGTGESYGYTF
TRBJ2-7 NA 14 TRBV5-1 TRBD1 TGCGCCAGCAGCTTGTGGGGACAGGGCTACGAGCAGTACTTC CASSLWGQGYEQYF
TRBJ1-3 few 16 TRBV28 NA TGTGCCAGCAGTTGGGACACTCCGGGATCTGGAAACACCATATATTTT CASSWDTPGSGNTIYF
TRBJ1-1 NA 15 TRBV7-3 NA TGTGCCAGCAGCTTAATGGGGGGGTCGAACACTGAAGCTTTCTTT CASSLMGGSNTEAFF
TRBJ1-2 NA 13 TRBV6-1 NA TGTGCCAGCAGTGAAGAGTCTGGGGGCAGTAGCACCTTC CASSEESGGSSTF
TRBJ2-7 NA 16 TRBV6-5 NA TGTGCCAGCAGTTACTCCTCACAGAGGGGGGGTTACGAGCAGTACTTC CASSYSSQRGGYEQYF
TRBJ2-7 few 13 TRBV5-6 TRBD1 TGTGCCAGCAGCGGGACAGGAGCACTGTCTCAGTACTTC CASSGTGALSQYF
TRBJ1-1 once 14 TRBV5-1 NA TGCGCCAGCAGCTCCCAGGGGACGAACACTGAAGCTTTCTTT CASSSQGTNTEAFF
TRBJ1-2 NA 14 TRBV18 TRBD1 TGTGCCAGCTCACCAGGGACAGAGAACTATGGCTACACCTTC CASSPGTENYGYTF